This is a list of T cell receptor beta chains from one sample in a study of shared clonotypes between healthy human individuals. TCRdb's copy holds only in-frame clones and misses some; the assay was immunoSEQ multiplex PCR. Here the sample spans approximately 1,000,000 clones, roughly 77% being singletons. The sequencing input was memory CD4+ T cells from PBMCs. The receptors were gathered from a man aged 18 to 30 in good health. Some clones in this sample may be carry-over from other donors' samples. Each CDR3 is given without its conserved first and last residue.

J gene	V gene	CDR3 protein
TRBJ1-5	TRBV29-1	SVAGFGQPQH
TRBJ1-2	TRBV28	ASSLGGSNYGYT
TRBJ1-1	TRBV30	AWSDYTEAF
TRBJ1-2	TRBV19	ASSIPWPTLDRGLGGYT
TRBJ1-2	TRBV2	ASSERSGSFGYGYT
TRBJ2-7	TRBV6-1	ASSGSGGRYEQY
TRBJ1-4	TRBV5-1	ASSLEGGANEKLF
TRBJ1-1	TRBV5-6	ASSPGATNTEAF
TRBJ2-5	TRBV5-1	ASSRQPASGGETQY
TRBJ1-1	TRBV2	ASSGARDSQAF
TRBJ1-4	TRBV28	ASSLQLGTGEKLF
TRBJ2-1	TRBV19	ASSHLSASSYNEQF
TRBJ1-5	TRBV7-8	ASSQTDNQPQH
TRBJ2-1	TRBV7-2	ASRASNREGSNEQF
TRBJ1-5	TRBV6-1	ASSGGQVVQPQH
TRBJ1-2	TRBV5-6	ASLYRDGTNYGYT
TRBJ1-2	TRBV5-1	ASSLGGTANYGYT
TRBJ1-4	TRBV29-1	SVAEEANEKLF
TRBJ2-7	TRBV18	ASSNGGDEQY
TRBJ2-2	TRBV9	ASSVTQNTGELF
TRBJ2-5	TRBV5-1	ASSLSYQETQY
TRBJ2-5	TRBV28	ASGTQGLRETQY
TRBJ2-1	TRBV11-2	ASSLGLAGGHEQF
TRBJ1-1	TRBV7-2	ASSSTLRRAEAF
TRBJ2-2	TRBV5-1	ASSLRLAGEGELF
TRBJ1-3	TRBV28	ASSLAGNTIY
TRBJ2-1	TRBV11-3	ASSYASSYNEQF
TRBJ1-3	TRBV7-9	ASRQNSGNTIY